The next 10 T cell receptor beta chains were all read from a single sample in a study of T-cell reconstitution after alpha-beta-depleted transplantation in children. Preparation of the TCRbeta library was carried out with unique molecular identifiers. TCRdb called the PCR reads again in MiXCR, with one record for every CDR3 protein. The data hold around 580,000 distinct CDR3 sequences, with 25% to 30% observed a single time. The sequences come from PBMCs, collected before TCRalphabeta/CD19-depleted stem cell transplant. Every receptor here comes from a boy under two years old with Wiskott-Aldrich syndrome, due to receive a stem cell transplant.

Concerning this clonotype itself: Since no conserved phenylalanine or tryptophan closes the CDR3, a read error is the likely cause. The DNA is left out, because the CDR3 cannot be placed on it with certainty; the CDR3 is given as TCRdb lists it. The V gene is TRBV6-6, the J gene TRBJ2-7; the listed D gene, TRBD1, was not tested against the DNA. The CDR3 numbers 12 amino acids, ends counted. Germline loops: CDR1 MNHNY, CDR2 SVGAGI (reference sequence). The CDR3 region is CASSSPGQGIVS.

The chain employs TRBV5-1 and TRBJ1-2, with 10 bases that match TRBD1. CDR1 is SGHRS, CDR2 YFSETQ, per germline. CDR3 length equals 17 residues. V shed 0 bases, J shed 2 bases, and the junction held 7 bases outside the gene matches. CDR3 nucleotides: TGCGCCAGCAGCTTGGCAACTAGGACAGGGGGGAACTATGGCTACACCTTC. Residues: CASSLATRTGGNYGYTF. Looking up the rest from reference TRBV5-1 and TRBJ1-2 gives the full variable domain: KAGVTQTPRYLIKTRGQQVTLSCSPISGHRSVSWYQQTPGQGLQFLFEYFSETQRNKGNFPGRFSGRQFSNSRSEMNVSTLELGDSALYLCASSLATRTGGNYGYTFGSGTRLTVV.

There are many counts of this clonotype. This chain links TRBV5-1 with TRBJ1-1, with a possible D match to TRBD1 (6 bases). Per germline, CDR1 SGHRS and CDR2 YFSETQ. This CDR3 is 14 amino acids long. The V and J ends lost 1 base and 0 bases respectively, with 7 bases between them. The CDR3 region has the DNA TGCGCCAGCAGCTTGACAGGGTTGAACACTGAAGCTTTCTTT. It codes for CASSLTGLNTEAFF.

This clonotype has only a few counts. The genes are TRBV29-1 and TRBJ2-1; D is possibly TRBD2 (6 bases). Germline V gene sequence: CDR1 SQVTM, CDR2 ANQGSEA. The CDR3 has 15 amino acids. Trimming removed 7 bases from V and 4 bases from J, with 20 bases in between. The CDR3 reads CSARQVKEGYNEQFF. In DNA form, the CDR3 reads TGCAGCGCGAGGCAGGTTAAGGAGGGTTACAATGAGCAGTTCTTC.

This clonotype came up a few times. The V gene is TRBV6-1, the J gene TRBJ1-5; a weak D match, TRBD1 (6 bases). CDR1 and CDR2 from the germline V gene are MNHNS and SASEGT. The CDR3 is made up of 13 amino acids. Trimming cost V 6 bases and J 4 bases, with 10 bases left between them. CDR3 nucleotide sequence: TGTGCCAGCAGAGGGACACGGAATCAGCCCCAGCATTTT. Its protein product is CASRGTRNQPQHF.

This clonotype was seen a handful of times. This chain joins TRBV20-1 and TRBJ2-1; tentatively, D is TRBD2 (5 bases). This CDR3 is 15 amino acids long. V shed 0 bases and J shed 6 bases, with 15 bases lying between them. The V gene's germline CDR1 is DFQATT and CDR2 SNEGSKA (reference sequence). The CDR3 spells CSARDGSPAGNEQFF. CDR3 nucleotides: TGCAGTGCTAGAGATGGGTCCCCTGCGGGCAATGAGCAGTTCTTC.

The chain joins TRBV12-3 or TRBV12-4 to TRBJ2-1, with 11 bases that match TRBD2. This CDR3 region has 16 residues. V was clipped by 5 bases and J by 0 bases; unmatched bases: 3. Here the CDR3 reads CASSPSGRPSYNEQFF. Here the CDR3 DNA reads TGTGCCAGCAGTCCTAGCGGGAGGCCCTCCTACAATGAGCAGTTCTTC.

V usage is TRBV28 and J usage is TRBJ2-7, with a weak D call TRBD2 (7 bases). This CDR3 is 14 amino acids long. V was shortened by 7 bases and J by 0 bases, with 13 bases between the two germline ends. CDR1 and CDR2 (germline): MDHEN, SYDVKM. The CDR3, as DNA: TGTGCCAGCATTTCTAGGGGGGGCTCCTACGAGCAGTACTTC. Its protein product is CASISRGGSYEQYF.

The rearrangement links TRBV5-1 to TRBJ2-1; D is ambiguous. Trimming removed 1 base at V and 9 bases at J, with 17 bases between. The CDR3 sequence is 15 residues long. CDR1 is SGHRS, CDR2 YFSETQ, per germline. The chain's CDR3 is CASSLIGPGRSEQFF. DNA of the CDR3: TGCGCCAGCAGCTTGATTGGCCCAGGAAGGAGTGAGCAGTTCTTC.

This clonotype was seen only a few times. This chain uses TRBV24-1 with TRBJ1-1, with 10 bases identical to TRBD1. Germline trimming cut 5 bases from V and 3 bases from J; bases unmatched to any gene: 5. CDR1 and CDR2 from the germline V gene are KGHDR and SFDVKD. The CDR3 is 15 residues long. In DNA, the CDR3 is TGTGCCACCAGTGGCTCCGGGACAGGGGACACTGAAGCTTTCTTT. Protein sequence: CATSGSGTGDTEAFF.